This T cell receptor (beta chain) was found in a study of cytomegalovirus exposure and HLA in healthy donors. The germline CDR1 and CDR2 sequences are GTSNPN and SVGIG (reference sequence). The CDR3 extends over 15 amino acids. Trimming took off 5 bases at V and 2 bases at J, with 17 bases between the two ends. Profiled with immunoSEQ multiplex PCR; TCRdb holds only in-frame clones, not every one. The profile shows over 150,000 clones, about 86% of them singletons. This clone was seen more than once but under ten times. The antigen is unknown. Study observations and caveats: Most sequenced TCRs were rare (though some public TCRs occurred in many donors).

It was the approximately 110-subject validation cohort, separate from the approximately 700-subject first cohort, to which the donors belonged. The V gene is TRBV30, the J gene TRBJ2-3; D call uncertain. This TCR was sampled from a human donor in good health. The sample comprised PBMCs. In DNA form, the CDR3 reads TGTGCCTGGGTGGGTGGCGGTTTTAACACAGATACGCAGTATTTT. This gives the protein CAWVGGGFNTDTQYF.